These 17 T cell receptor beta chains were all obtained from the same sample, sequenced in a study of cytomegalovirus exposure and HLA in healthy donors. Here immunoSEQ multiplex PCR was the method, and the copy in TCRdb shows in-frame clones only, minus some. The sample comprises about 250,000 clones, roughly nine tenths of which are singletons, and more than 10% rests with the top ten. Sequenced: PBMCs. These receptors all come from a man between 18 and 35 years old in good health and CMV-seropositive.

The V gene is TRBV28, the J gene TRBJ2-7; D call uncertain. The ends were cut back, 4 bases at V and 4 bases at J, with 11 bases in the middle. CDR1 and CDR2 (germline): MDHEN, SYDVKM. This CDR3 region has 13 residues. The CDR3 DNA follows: TGTGCCAGCAGTTCGCGAACCGCATACGAGCAGTACTTC. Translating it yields CASSSRTAYEQYF.

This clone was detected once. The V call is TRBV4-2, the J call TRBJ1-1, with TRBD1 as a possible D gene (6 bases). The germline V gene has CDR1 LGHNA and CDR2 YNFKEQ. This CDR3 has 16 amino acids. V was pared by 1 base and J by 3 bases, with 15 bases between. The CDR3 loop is CASSQAQGKGDTEAFF. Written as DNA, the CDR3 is TGTGCCAGCAGCCAAGCCCAGGGTAAGGGGGACACTGAAGCTTTCTTT.

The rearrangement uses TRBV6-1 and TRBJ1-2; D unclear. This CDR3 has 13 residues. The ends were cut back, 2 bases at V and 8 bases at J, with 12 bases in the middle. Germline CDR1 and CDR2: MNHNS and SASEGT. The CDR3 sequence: CASSERSGDGYTF. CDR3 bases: TGTGCCAGCAGTGAAAGGTCAGGTGACGGCTACACCTTC.

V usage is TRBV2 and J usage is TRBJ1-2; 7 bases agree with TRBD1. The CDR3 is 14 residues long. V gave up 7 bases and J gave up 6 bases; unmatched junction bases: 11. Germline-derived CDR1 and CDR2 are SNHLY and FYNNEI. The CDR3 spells CASMDRLVSHGYTF. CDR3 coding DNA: TGTGCCAGCATGGACAGGCTTGTTTCCCATGGCTACACCTTC.

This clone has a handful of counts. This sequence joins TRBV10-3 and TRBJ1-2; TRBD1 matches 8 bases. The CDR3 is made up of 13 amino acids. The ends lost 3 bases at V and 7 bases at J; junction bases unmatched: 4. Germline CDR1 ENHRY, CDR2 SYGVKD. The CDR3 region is CAISEDRGGGYTF. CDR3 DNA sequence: TGTGCCATCAGTGAAGACAGGGGAGGTGGCTACACCTTC.

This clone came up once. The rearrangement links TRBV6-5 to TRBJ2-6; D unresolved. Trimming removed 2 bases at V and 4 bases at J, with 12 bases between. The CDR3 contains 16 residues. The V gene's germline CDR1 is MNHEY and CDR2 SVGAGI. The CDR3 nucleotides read TGTGCCAGCAGTTACGACGGTGGATCCGGGGCCAACGTCCTGACTTTC. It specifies CASSYDGGSGANVLTF.

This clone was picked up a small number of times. CDR3 nucleotides: TGCGCCAGCAGCGACTCCACAGGAGGCACAGATACGCAGTATTTT. It specifies CASSDSTGGTDTQYF. The J gene is TRBJ2-3, the V gene TRBV5-1, with TRBD1 as a possible D gene (5 bases). Germline lookup yields CDR1 SGHRS and CDR2 YFSETQ. The CDR3 runs to 15 residues. Trimming stripped 4 bases from V and 1 base from J, with 13 bases between.

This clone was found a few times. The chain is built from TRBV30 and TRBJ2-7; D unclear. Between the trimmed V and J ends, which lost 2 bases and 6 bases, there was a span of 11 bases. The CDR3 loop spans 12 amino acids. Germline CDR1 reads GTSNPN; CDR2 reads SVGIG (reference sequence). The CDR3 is CAWSMSGVEQYF. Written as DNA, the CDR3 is TGTGCCTGGAGTATGTCAGGAGTCGAGCAGTACTTC.

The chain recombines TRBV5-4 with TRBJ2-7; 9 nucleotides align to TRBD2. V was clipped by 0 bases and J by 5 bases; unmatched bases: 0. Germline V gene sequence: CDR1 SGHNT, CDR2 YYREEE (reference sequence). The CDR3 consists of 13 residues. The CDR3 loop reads CASSLEREDEQYF. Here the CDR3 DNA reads TGTGCCAGCAGCTTGGAGCGGGAGGACGAGCAGTACTTC.

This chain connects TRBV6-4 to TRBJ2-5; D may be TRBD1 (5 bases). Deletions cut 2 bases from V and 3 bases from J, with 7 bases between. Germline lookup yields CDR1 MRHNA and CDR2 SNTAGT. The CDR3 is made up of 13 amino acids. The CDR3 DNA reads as TGTGCCAGCAGTGACGGGGCAGAAGAGACCCAGTACTTC. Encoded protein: CASSDGAEETQYF.

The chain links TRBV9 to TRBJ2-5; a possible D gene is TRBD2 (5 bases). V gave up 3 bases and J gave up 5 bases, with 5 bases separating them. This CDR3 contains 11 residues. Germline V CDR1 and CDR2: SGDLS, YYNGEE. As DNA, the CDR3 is TGTGCCAGCAGCGCGGGGGAGACCCAGTACTTC. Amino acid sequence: CASSAGETQYF.

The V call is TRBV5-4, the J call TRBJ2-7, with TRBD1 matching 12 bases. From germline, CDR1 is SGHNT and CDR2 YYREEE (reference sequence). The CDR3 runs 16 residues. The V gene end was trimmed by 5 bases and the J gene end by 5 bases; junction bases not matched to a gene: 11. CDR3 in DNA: TGTGCCAGCAGGATCGGGGGACAGGGGGCTTTCAACGAGCAGTACTTC. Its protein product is CASRIGGQGAFNEQYF.

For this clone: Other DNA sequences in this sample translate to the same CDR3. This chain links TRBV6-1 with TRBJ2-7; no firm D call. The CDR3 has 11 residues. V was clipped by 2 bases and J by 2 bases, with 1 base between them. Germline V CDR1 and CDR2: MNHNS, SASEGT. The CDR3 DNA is TGTGCCAGCAGTGAAACCTACGAGCAGTACTTC. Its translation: CASSETYEQYF.

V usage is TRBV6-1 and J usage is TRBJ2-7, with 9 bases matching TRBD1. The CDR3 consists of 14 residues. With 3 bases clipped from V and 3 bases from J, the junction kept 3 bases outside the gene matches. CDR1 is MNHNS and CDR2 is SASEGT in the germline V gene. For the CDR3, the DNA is TGTGCCAGCAGTGATGGGACAGGGTTCTACGAGCAGTACTTC. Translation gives CASSDGTGFYEQYF.

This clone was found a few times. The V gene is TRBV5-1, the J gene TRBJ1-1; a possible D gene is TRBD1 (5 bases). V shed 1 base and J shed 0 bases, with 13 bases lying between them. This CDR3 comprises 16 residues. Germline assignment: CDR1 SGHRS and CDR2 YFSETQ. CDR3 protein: CASSLLPRQMNTEAFF. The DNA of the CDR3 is TGCGCCAGCAGCTTGCTTCCCCGACAGATGAACACTGAAGCTTTCTTT.

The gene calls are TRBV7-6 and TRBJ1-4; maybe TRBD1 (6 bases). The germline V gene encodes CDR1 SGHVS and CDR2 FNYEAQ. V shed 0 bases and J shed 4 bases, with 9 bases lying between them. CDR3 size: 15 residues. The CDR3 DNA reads TGTGCCAGCAGCTTAGCGGACAGTCTTAATGAAAAACTGTTTTTT. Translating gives CASSLADSLNEKLFF. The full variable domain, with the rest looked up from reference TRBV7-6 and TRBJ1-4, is GAGVSQSPRYKVTKRGQDVALRCDPISGHVSLYWYRQALGQGPEFLTYFNYEAQQDKSGLPNDRFSAERPEGSISTLTIQRTEQRDSAMYRCASSLADSLNEKLFFGSGTQLSVL.

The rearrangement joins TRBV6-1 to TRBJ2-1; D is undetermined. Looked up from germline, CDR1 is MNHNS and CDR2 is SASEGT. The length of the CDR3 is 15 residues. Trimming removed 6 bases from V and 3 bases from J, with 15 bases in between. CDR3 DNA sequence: TGTGCCAGCAGCGCTCCGACGGAGAACTACAATGAGCAGTTCTTC. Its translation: CASSAPTENYNEQFF.